This T cell receptor beta chain was documented in a study of cytomegalovirus exposure and HLA in healthy donors. Background on the study: The 100 million to 120 million unique TCR beta sequences, from roughly 170 million T cells, were found by an earlier analysis. A preliminary data release comprised 80 million or so unique TCRs obtained from HLA-typed donors.

In the PCR, 60 Vbeta and 13 Jbeta primers were used. The method was immunoSEQ multiplex PCR; TCRdb's version includes in-frame clones alone and lacks a portion of them. The sample holds about 150,000 clones, around 79% seen once. Sample: PBMCs. This sequence was found in a human donor in good health.

The CDR3 spells CASNGVSEAFF. The CDR3, as DNA: TGTGCCAGTAACGGGGTATCTGAAGCTTTCTTT. V is TRBV19 and J is TRBJ1-1; D is undetermined. The V gene's germline CDR1 is LNHDA and CDR2 SQIVND (reference sequence). CDR3 size: 11 residues. Trimming left V 7 bases short and J 6 bases short, with 9 bases between.